Sequencing of this TCR beta chain was carried out in a study of memory CD4+ T cells and cytomegalovirus serostatus. Using immunoSEQ multiplex PCR, the repertoire was profiled, and TCRdb retains in-frame clones only, with some absent. The sample lists some 54,000 clones; over 60% were seen once. CDR3 length: 12 residues. Germline trimming cut 11 bases from V and 2 bases from J; bases unmatched to any gene: 4. The V gene's germline CDR1 is SNHLY and CDR2 FYNNEI. Single viable CD3+CD4+CD8-CD45RO+ cells were sorted as the memory CD4+ T cells. The chain couples TRBV2 to TRBJ1-2; 8 nucleotides match TRBD1. The specimen was memory CD4+ T cells from blood. The source of this sequence is an adult in good health and CMV-seropositive. The CDR3 coding sequence is TGTGCCCTCTCAGGGGGCAACTATGGCTACACCTTC. Translation gives CALSGGNYGYTF.